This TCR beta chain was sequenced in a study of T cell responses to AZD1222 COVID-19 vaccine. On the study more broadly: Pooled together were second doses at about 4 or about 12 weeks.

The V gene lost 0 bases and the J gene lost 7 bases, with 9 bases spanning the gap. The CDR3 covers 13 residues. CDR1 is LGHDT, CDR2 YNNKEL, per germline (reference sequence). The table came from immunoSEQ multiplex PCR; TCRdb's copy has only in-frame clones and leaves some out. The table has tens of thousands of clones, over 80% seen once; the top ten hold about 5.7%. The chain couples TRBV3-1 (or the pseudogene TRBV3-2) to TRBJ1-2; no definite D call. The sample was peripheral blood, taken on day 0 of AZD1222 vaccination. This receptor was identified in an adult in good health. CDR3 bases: TGTGCCAGCAGCCAAGATCCGCTGGCTGGCTACACCTTC. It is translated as CASSQDPLAGYTF.